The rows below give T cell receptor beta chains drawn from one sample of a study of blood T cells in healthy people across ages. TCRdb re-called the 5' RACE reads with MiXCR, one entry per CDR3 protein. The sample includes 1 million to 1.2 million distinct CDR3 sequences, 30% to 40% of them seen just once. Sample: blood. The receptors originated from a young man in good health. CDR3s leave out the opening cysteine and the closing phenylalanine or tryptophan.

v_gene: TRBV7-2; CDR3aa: ASSLGRASRGYT
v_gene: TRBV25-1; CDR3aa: ASSEYGGQGSDEQY
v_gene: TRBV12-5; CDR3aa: ASGLPGREQY
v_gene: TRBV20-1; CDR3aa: SVLPPTSEAQETQY
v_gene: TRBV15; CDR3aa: ATSRDPAAYQPQH
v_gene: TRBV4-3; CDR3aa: ASSQDREWGDQH
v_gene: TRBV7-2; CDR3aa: ASSLIGGTGELF
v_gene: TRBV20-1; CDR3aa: SALPGTSGGNEQF
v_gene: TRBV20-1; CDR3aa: SASLGDRGSSYNSPLH
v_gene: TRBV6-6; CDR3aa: ASSPSWTGSSYNEQF
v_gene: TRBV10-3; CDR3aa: AIRSDAATDTQY
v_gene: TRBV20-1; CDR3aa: SARPRQGGSKETQY
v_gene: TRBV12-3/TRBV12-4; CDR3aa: ASSLKGASTEAF
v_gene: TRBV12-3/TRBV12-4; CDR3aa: ASRESGGSQPQH
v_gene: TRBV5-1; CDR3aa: ASSDNTRFGYNEQF
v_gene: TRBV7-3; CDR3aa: ASSSGGVRAEAF
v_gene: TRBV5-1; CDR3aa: ASSEITGTGVDGYT
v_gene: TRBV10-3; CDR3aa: AIGGTEEETQY
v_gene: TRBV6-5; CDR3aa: ASSFEFGNQPQH
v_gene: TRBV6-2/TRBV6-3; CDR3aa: ASSRISTASYEQY
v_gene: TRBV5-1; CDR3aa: ASSQGQGGNEQF
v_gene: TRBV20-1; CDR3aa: SAKRGRSHEQF
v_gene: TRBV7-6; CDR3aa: ASSSPGPKPEKLF
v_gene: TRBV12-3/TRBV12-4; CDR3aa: ASSFYGAGETEAF
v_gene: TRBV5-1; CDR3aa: ASSLDVNEKLF
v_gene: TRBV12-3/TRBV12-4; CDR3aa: ASSFARRSTDTQY
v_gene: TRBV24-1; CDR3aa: AASDSKTSGGHNEQF
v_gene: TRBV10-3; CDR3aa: AISESGVGNTEAF
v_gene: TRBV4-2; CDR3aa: ASSQGGTKDEQY
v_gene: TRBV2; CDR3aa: ASNNGGRTDTQY
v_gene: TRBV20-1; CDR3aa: SARAPSGGYEQY
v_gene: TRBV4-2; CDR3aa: ASSRQGQGTEAF
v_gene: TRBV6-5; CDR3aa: ASSSSYRGNEQF
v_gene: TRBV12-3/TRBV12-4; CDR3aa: ASSSDGTNYGYT
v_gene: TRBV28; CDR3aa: ASSTAGNLNYGYT
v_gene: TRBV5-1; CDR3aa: ANSSGQGALTDTQY
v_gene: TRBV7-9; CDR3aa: ASSLAAESYYGYT
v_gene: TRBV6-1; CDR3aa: ASRVTGYDSPLH
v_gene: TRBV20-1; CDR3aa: SARYGRGSSYEQY
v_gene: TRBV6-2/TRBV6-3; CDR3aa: ASSYPGQGDISNQPQH